This T cell receptor (beta chain) was profiled in a study of cytomegalovirus exposure and HLA in healthy donors. Across the study: Unique TCRs numbering about 87 million, obtained from HLA-typed donors, made up an early data release. Out of about 410 genotyped donors, around 80% belonged to the Caucasian-associated ancestry cluster. Study-wide findings and caveats: In a later analysis, parvovirus B19, influenza, CMV and Epstein-Barr virus appeared linked to several top co-occurrence clusters.

CDR1 is SGHRS and CDR2 is YFSETQ in the germline V gene. There are 13 residues in the CDR3. Losses at the gene ends were 4 bases for V and 0 bases for J; bases not matched to a gene: 0. The PCR ran on 60 Vbeta and 13 Jbeta primers. Sequenced by immunoSEQ multiplex PCR; TCRdb stores in-frame clones only, minus some. The table for this sample gives some 75,000 clones. About this clone: Its antigen is still unknown.

This receptor was identified in a man aged 35 to 55 in good health and CMV-seronegative. The chain joins TRBV5-1 to TRBJ2-5; 7 nucleotides align to TRBD1. Input material: PBMCs. CDR3 sequence reads: CASSGTDQETQYF. The CDR3 bases are TGCGCCAGCAGCGGGACAGACCAAGAGACCCAGTACTTC. The full variable domain, in which reference TRBV5-1 and TRBJ2-5 provide the parts outside the CDR3, is KAGVTQTPRYLIKTRGQQVTLSCSPISGHRSVSWYQQTPGQGLQFLFEYFSETQRNKGNFPGRFSGRQFSNSRSEMNVSTLELGDSALYLCASSGTDQETQYFGPGTRLLVL.